Listed below are T cell receptor beta chains from one sample, sequenced in a study of beta chain features in type 1 diabetes. This table comes from immunoSEQ multiplex PCR, and its TCRdb copy is limited to in-frame clones, with some not included. The profile covers 350,000 to 400,000 clones, with around 15% appearing a single time and approximately 0.019% taken by the ten largest. The sequenced sample was naive CD4+ T cells from blood. These receptors came from a woman between 18 and 29 years old in good health. Each CDR3 is given with its conserved first and last residue. D genes are given only for firm matches. Clone size is shown for a subset of rows, as once, few, many or a class of expanded clone.

abundance: NA; v_gene: TRBV30; d_gene: NA; j_gene: TRBJ1-5; CDR3nt: TGTGCCTGGTCTCCGGGACACAATCAGCCCCAGCATTTT; CDR3aa: CAWSPGHNQPQHF
abundance: NA; v_gene: TRBV29-1; d_gene: NA; j_gene: TRBJ2-7; CDR3nt: TGCAGCGTAATGAATCACAGGGACCACTCACTGAAGGACGAGCAGTACTTC; CDR3aa: CSVMNHRDHSLKDEQYF
abundance: NA; v_gene: TRBV4-2; d_gene: NA; j_gene: TRBJ2-1; CDR3nt: TGTGCCAGCAGCCAAGATCTTAGGAGGCCTAGCTACAATGAGCAGTTCTTC; CDR3aa: CASSQDLRRPSYNEQFF
abundance: NA; v_gene: TRBV30; d_gene: NA; j_gene: TRBJ1-2; CDR3nt: TGTGCCTGGAGCACAGGTCCCCTCGGTCTCACCTTC; CDR3aa: CAWSTGPLGLTF
abundance: NA; v_gene: TRBV4-3; d_gene: TRBD1; j_gene: TRBJ1-1; CDR3nt: TGCGCCAGCAGCCAATCCAGGGGGCTCGGAGCTTTCTTT; CDR3aa: CASSQSRGLGAFF
abundance: few; v_gene: TRBV18; d_gene: NA; j_gene: TRBJ1-2; CDR3nt: TGTGCCACCTCCGGGGTGAACTATGGCTACACCTTC; CDR3aa: CATSGVNYGYTF
abundance: NA; v_gene: TRBV6-5; d_gene: NA; j_gene: TRBJ2-5; CDR3nt: TGTGCCAGCAGTTACACAGTCGAAGAGACCCAGTACTTC; CDR3aa: CASSYTVEETQYF
abundance: once; v_gene: TRBV11-1; d_gene: NA; j_gene: TRBJ1-3; CDR3nt: TGTGCCAGCAGCTTACAGAGTACAGGATTCTCTGGAAACACCATATATTTT; CDR3aa: CASSLQSTGFSGNTIYF
abundance: few; v_gene: TRBV7-8; d_gene: NA; j_gene: TRBJ2-2; CDR3nt: TGTGCCAGCAGCACACGAGGCACCGGGGAGCTGTTTTTT; CDR3aa: CASSTRGTGELFF
abundance: NA; v_gene: TRBV9; d_gene: TRBD2; j_gene: TRBJ2-2; CDR3nt: TGTGCCAGCAGCGTCCCTAGCGGGATAACCGGGGAGCTGTTTTTT; CDR3aa: CASSVPSGITGELFF
abundance: NA; v_gene: TRBV18; d_gene: NA; j_gene: TRBJ2-3; CDR3nt: TGTGCCAGCTCACCACGAGAGGGAGATACGCAGTATTTT; CDR3aa: CASSPREGDTQYF